This T cell receptor beta chain was profiled in a study of cytomegalovirus exposure and HLA in healthy donors. Study results and caveats: Most TCR sequences were rare, but some public TCRs occurred in many donors. A subsequent analysis found that TCR clusters from the first cohort also tended to co-occur in the 90 to 150 validation repertoires, with around 94% of cluster scores above 0.

V lost 2 bases and J 10 bases, leaving 20 bases between the germline ends. CDR3 length: 15 amino acids. Germline lookup yields CDR1 SGHTA and CDR2 FQGNSA. Clones were read by immunoSEQ multiplex PCR, and TCRdb kept only the in-frame ones, dropping some. Counted here are approximately 60,000 clones, around nine tenths occurring once; the ten biggest clones make up just over 3%. This clone was seen once. The antigen is unknown. These donors were members of the approximately 110-subject validation cohort, a group separate from the approximately 670-subject first cohort. The material sequenced was PBMCs. The chain recombines TRBV7-2 with TRBJ1-1; D is possibly TRBD1 (5 bases). This TCR was recovered from a man aged 18-30 years in good health and CMV-seronegative. Here the CDR3 reads CASSLKWQGAIRAFF. The CDR3 coding sequence is TGTGCCAGCAGCTTAAAGTGGCAGGGCGCCATAAGAGCTTTCTTT.